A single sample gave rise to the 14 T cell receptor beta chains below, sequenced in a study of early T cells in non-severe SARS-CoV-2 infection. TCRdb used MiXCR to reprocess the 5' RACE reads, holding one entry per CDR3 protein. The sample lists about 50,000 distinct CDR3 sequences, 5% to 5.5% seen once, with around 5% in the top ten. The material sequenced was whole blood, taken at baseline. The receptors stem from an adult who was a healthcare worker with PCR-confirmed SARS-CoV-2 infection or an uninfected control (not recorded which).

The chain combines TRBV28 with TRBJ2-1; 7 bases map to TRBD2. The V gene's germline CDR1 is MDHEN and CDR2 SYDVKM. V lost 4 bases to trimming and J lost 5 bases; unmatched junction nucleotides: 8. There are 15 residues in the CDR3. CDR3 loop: CASSYGGSRNNEQFF. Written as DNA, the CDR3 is TGTGCCAGCAGTTATGGCGGGAGTAGGAACAATGAGCAGTTCTTC.

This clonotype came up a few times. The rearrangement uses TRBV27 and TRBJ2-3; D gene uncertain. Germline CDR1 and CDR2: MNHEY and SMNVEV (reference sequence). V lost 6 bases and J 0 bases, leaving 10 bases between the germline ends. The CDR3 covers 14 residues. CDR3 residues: CASRSLTSTDTQYF. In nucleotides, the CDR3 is TGTGCCAGCAGATCCCTGACTAGCACAGATACGCAGTATTTT.

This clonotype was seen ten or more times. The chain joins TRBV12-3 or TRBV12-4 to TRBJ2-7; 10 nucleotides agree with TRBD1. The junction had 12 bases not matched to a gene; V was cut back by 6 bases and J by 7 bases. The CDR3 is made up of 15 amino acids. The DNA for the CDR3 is TGTGCCAGCAGCCGCCGGGACAGGGGTCAGGGGGAGCAGTACTTC. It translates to CASSRRDRGQGEQYF.

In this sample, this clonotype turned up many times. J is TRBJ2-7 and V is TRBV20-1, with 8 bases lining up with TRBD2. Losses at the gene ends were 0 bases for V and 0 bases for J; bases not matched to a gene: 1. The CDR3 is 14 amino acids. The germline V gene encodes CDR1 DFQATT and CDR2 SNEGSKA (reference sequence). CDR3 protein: CSARESGSSYEQYF. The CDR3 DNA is TGCAGTGCTAGAGAAAGCGGGAGCTCCTACGAGCAGTACTTC.

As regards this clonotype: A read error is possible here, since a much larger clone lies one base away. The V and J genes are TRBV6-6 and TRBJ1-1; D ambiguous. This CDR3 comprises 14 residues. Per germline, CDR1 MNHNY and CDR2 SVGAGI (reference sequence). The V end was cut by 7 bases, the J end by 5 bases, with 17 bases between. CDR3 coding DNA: TGTGCCAGCACTTTCAGGATGGAGAAAACTGAAGCTTTCTTT. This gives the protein CASTFRMEKTEAFF.

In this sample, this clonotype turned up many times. The CDR3 bases are TGCAGCGTTGAAGATCCCGACAGGGCGCCCTACGAGCAGTACTTC. Protein: CSVEDPDRAPYEQYF. V and J are TRBV29-1 and TRBJ2-7; 7 bases fit TRBD1. J gave up 2 bases and V 0 bases, and 7 bases lay outside the gene matches. Germline CDR1 is SQVTM and CDR2 is ANQGSEA. The length of the CDR3 is 15 residues.

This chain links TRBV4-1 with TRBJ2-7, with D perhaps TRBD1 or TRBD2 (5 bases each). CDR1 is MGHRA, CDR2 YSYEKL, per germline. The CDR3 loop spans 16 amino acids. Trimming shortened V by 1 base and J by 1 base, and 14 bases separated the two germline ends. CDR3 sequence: CASSQVGQGVSYEQYF. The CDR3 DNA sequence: TGCGCCAGCAGCCAAGTAGGCCAGGGAGTTTCCTACGAGCAGTACTTC.

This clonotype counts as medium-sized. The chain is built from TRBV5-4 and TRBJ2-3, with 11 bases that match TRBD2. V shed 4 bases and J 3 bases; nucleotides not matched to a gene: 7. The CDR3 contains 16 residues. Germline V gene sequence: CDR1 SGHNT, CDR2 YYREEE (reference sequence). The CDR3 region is CASSPLAGGATDTQYF. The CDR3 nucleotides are TGTGCCAGCAGCCCGCTAGCGGGAGGTGCGACAGATACGCAGTATTTT.

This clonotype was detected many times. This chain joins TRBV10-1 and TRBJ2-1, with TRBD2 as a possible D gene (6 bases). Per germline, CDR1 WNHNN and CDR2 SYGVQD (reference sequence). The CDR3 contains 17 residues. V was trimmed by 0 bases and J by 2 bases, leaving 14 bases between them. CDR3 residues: CASSESSSGVPYNEQFF. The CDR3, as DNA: TGCGCCAGCAGTGAGTCTAGTAGCGGAGTCCCCTACAATGAGCAGTTCTTC.

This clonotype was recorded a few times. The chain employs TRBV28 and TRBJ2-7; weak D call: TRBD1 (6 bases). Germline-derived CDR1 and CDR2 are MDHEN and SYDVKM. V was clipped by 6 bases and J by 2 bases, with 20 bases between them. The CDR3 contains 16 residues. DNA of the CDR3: TGTGCCAGCAGCTCATTTACAGGGTCGAAAACCTACGAGCAGTACTTC. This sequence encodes CASSSFTGSKTYEQYF.

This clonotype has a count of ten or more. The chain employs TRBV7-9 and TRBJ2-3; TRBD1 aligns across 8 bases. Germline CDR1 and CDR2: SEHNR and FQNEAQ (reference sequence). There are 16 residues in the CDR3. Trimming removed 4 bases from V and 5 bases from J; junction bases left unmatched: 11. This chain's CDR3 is CASSSPGTGPGDTQYF. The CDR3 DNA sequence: TGTGCCAGCAGCTCCCCCGGGACAGGCCCTGGAGATACGCAGTATTTT. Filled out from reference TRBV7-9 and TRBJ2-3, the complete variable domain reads DTGVSQNPRHKITKRGQNVTFRCDPISEHNRLYWYRQTLGQGPEFLTYFQNEAQLEKSRLLSDRFSAERPKGSFSTLEIQRTEQGDSAMYLCASSSPGTGPGDTQYFGPGTRLTVL.

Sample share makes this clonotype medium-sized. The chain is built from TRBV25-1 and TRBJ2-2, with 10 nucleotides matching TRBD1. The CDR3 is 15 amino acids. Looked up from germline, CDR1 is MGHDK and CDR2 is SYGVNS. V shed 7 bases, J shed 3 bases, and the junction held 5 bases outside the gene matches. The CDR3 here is CASIPGTGDTGELFF. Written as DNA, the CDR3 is TGTGCCAGCATCCCCGGGACAGGGGACACCGGGGAGCTGTTTTTT.

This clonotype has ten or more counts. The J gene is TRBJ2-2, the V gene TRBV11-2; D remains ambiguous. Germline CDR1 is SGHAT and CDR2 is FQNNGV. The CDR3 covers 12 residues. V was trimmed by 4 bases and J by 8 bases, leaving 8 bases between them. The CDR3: CASSSYAGELFF. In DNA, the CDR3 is TGTGCCAGCAGCTCGTATGCAGGGGAGCTGTTTTTT.

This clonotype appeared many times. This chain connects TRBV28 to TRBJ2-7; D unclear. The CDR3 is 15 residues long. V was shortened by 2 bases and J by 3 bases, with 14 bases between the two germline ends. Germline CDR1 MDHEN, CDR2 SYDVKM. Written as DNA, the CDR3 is TGTGCCAGCAGTTTAGTCCAAAAACACCTCTACGAGCAGTACTTC. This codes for CASSLVQKHLYEQYF.